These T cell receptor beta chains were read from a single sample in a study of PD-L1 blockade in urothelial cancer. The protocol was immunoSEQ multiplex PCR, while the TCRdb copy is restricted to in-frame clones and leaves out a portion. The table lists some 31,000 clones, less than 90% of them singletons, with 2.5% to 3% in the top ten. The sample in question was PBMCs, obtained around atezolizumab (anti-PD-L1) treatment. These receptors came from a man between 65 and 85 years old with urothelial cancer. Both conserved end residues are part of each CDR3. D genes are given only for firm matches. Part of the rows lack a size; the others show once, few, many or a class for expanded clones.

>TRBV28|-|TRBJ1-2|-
CASRSGTNNGYTF
TGTGCCAGCCGATCCGGGACAAATAATGGCTACACCTTC
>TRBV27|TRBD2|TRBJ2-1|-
CASSLISGRAGEQFF
TGTGCCAGCAGTTTAATCAGCGGGAGGGCCGGAGAGCAGTTCTTC
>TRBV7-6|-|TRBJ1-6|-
CASSAAYRVAPLHF
TGTGCCAGCAGCGCAGCCTACAGGGTTGCACCCCTCCACTTT
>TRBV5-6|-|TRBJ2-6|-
CASSLAGGSAGANVLTF
TGTGCCAGCAGCTTGGCGGGGGGCAGTGCTGGGGCCAACGTCCTGACTTTC
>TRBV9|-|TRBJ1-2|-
CASSVSGTNYGYTF
TGTGCCAGCAGCGTTTCAGGGACTAACTATGGCTACACCTTC
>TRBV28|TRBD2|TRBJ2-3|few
CASTEGRGGLGTDTQYF
TGTGCCAGCACCGAGGGGAGGGGCGGTTTGGGCACAGATACGCAGTATTTT
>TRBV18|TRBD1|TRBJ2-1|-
CASSPPTGINEQFF
TGTGCCAGCTCACCGCCGACAGGGATCAATGAGCAGTTCTTC
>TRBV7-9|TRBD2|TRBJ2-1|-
CASSLGLAGNNEQFF
TGTGCCAGCAGCTTAGGACTAGCGGGAAACAATGAGCAGTTCTTC
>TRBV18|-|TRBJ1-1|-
CASSSGAEAFF
TGTGCCAGCTCGTCGGGGGCTGAAGCTTTCTTT
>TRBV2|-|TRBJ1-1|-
CASTQSPGNTEAFF
TGTGCCAGCACCCAAAGCCCAGGGAACACTGAAGCTTTCTTT
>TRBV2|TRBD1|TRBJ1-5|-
CASRQTGGFQPQHF
TGTGCCAGCAGGCAGACAGGGGGATTTCAGCCCCAGCATTTT
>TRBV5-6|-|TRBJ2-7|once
CASSSPRVAAYEQYF
TGTGCCAGCAGCTCCCCCAGGGTTGCCGCCTACGAGCAGTACTTC
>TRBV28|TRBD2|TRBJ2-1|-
CASSLGTSGRAYNEQFF
TGTGCCAGCAGTCTCGGGACTAGCGGGAGGGCCTACAATGAGCAGTTCTTC
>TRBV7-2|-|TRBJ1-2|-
CASSLEVGYGYTF
TGTGCCAGCAGCTTAGAAGTCGGCTATGGCTACACCTTC
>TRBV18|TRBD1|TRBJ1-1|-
CASSLMDRAGTEAFF
TGTGCCAGCTCACTTATGGACAGGGCTGGCACTGAAGCTTTCTTT
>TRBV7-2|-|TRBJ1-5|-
CASSLRGGDQPQHF
TGTGCCAGCAGCTTACGGGGGGGCGATCAGCCCCAGCATTTT
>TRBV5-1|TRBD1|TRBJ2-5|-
CASSPGQVETQYF
TGCGCCAGCAGCCCCGGACAGGTAGAGACCCAGTACTTC
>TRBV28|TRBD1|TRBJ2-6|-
CASSSGQGASGANVLTF
TGTGCCAGCAGTTCCGGACAGGGGGCCTCTGGGGCCAACGTCCTGACTTTC